This TCR beta chain emerged from a study of metastatic and nonmetastatic thyroid tumors. Whole-study context: It was across blood and tumor or nodule tissue from malignant and benign thyroid patients that repertoires were compared.

All patients were treatment-naive before thyroid surgery. Overall study results and limits: Benign nodules reportedly had significantly lower TCR beta diversity than malignant thyroid tumors in blood and tumor.

This clone was observed at least ten times. What it binds is unknown. There are 19 residues in the CDR3. The germline V and J ends were trimmed by 6 bases and 0 bases, with 21 bases remaining between them. Germline-derived CDR1 and CDR2 are SNHLY and FYNNEI. Under the authors' procedure: CDR3 was compared across clinicopathological groups, and the resulting differences were used to build a distant-metastasis classifier for papillary thyroid cancer. MiXCR re-clonotyped the PCR reads for TCRdb. The V and J calls reflect TCRdb's pipeline rather than the authors' work. The sample has over 25,000 clones; 11% are singletons.

The chain has TRBV2 and TRBJ2-6; D is possibly TRBD1 (6 bases). The sequence was obtained from a female donor with papillary thyroid cancer or a benign thyroid nodule (not recorded which). Some clones in this sample may be carry-over from other donors' samples. The sample consisted of blood. CDR3 coding DNA: TGTGCCAGCAGCAATTCCGGGACACCTAAACTCTCTGGGGCCAACGTCCTGACTTTC. Amino acids: CASSNSGTPKLSGANVLTF.